The next 16 T cell receptor beta chains were all read from a single sample in a study of T cell changes during pregnancy in multiple sclerosis. Generated by immunoSEQ multiplex PCR, the TCRdb table keeps only in-frame clones and is missing some. The table lists around 34,000 clones, about nine tenths of them singletons. Here the sequenced sample was CD8+ T cells from peripheral blood mononuclear cells, taken in the first trimester of pregnancy. The receptors stem from a female donor with multiple sclerosis, enrolled in a pregnancy study.

This clone was recorded only once. The chain joins TRBV29-1 to TRBJ2-7, with a possible D match to TRBD1 (6 bases). The germline V gene has CDR1 SQVTM and CDR2 ANQGSEA. This CDR3 has 13 residues. Trimming removed 1 base from V and 2 bases from J, with 9 bases in between. The CDR3 loop reads CSVEVDSPYEQYF. The CDR3 DNA reads as TGCAGCGTTGAAGTGGACAGTCCCTACGAGCAGTACTTC.

The chain carries TRBV10-2 and TRBJ2-7, with D possibly TRBD2 on 7 matching bases. Trimming shortened V by 0 bases and J by 0 bases, and 15 bases separated the two germline ends. CDR1 and CDR2 (germline): WSHSY, SAAADI. The CDR3 is 17 residues long. The CDR3 DNA is TGCGCCAGCAGTGAGTCGGCTTGGGGGGGCATCTCCTACGAGCAGTACTTC. Amino acid sequence: CASSESAWGGISYEQYF.

The chain uses TRBV19 and TRBJ1-5; tentatively, D is TRBD1 (5 bases). V was pared by 3 bases and J by 6 bases, with 18 bases between. The germline V gene has CDR1 LNHDA and CDR2 SQIVND (reference sequence). The CDR3 runs to 16 residues. The chain's CDR3 is CASSIEEGSGGQPQHF. The CDR3 coding sequence is TGTGCCAGTAGTATTGAGGAGGGGAGTGGGGGTCAGCCCCAGCATTTT.

V usage is TRBV4-1 and J usage is TRBJ1-4; 8 bases map to TRBD1. The CDR3 sequence is 18 residues long. Germline V gene data show CDR1 as MGHRA and CDR2 as YSYEKL. With V trimmed by 1 base and J by 0 bases, 7 bases remained unmatched. The CDR3 is CASSQVLGQGATNEKLFF. The CDR3 coding sequence is TGCGCCAGCAGCCAAGTACTCGGACAGGGCGCAACTAATGAAAAACTGTTTTTT.

The chain couples TRBV28 to TRBJ2-7; 7 positions agree with TRBD1. V was pared by 8 bases and J by 4 bases, with 5 bases of the junction left unmatched. The CDR3 has 12 amino acids. Germline V gene sequence: CDR1 MDHEN, CDR2 SYDVKM. The CDR3 DNA is TGTGCCAGCCGAGACAGGGTATACGAGCAGTACTTC. Protein sequence: CASRDRVYEQYF.

The rearrangement joins TRBV6-5 to TRBJ2-1, with 7 positions matching TRBD1. The J segment lost 5 bases and the V segment lost 5 bases, leaving 9 bases of the junction unmatched. This CDR3 is built from 15 residues. CDR1 is MNHEY, CDR2 SVGAGI, per germline. The CDR3 is CASSPGQELNNEQFF. DNA for the CDR3: TGTGCCAGCAGTCCCGGACAGGAATTGAACAATGAGCAGTTCTTC.

The rearrangement joins TRBV27 to TRBJ1-2; 7 positions agree with TRBD1. With V trimmed by 10 bases and J by 4 bases, 15 bases remained unmatched. Germline-derived CDR1 and CDR2 are MNHEY and SMNVEV (reference sequence). The CDR3 runs 15 residues. CDR3 coding DNA: TGTGCCACCAAAAGGGAAGCCGGGACAGTCTATGGCTACACCTTC. Translation: CATKREAGTVYGYTF.

V gene TRBV7-8 combines with J gene TRBJ2-3, with a weak D call TRBD1 (6 bases). The CDR3 covers 15 residues. Deletions cut 2 bases from V and 11 bases from J, with 20 bases between. From germline, CDR1 is SGHVS and CDR2 FQNEAQ. This chain's CDR3 is CASSLRQGPSGEQYF. As DNA, the CDR3 is TGTGCCAGCAGCTTAAGGCAGGGGCCCTCCGGTGAGCAGTATTTT.

The V and J genes are TRBV6-6 and TRBJ2-7; 8 nucleotides match TRBD2. V dropped 0 bases and J dropped 6; count of bases not matched to a gene: 7. The CDR3 runs 15 residues. The germline gives CDR1 MNHNY, CDR2 SVGAGI (reference sequence). The CDR3 DNA sequence: TGTGCCAGCAGTTACTCCGGGAGGGCCCTAGGCGAGCAGTACTTC. Its protein is CASSYSGRALGEQYF.

The rearrangement uses TRBV9 and TRBJ1-1; D might be TRBD1 (6 bases). The germline V and J ends were trimmed by 3 bases and 5 bases, with 8 bases remaining between them. CDR1 is SGDLS and CDR2 is YYNGEE in the germline V gene. The CDR3 runs 12 residues. The CDR3 sequence is CASSAGATEAFF. Written as DNA, the CDR3 is TGTGCCAGCAGCGCAGGGGCTACTGAAGCTTTCTTT. Based on the CDR3 plus reference TRBV9 and TRBJ1-1, the full variable domain is DSGVTQTPKHLITATGQRVTLRCSPRSGDLSVYWYQQSLDQGLQFLIQYYNGEERAKGNILERFSAQQFPDLHSELNLSSLELGDSALYFCASSAGATEAFFGQGTRLTVV.

The genes are TRBV16 and TRBJ2-1; 11 bases fit TRBD1. With V trimmed by 6 bases and J by 5 bases, 3 bases remained unmatched. The CDR3 covers 14 residues. Germline loops: CDR1 KGHSY, CDR2 FQNENV. In DNA, the CDR3 is TGTGCCAGCAGACCGGGACAGGGGGACAATGAGCAGTTCTTC. This sequence encodes CASRPGQGDNEQFF.

The chain carries TRBV11-2 and TRBJ2-7; TRBD1 matches 7 bases. V was pared by 5 bases and J by 3 bases, with 7 bases of the junction left unmatched. This CDR3 region has 14 residues. CDR1 is SGHAT and CDR2 is FQNNGV in the germline V gene. The CDR3 DNA sequence: TGTGCCAGCAGCCCCCGACAGGGTAACTACGAGCAGTACTTC. Translated, it gives CASSPRQGNYEQYF.

The chain links TRBV4-3 to TRBJ1-2; tentative D call: TRBD1 (6 bases). CDR1 and CDR2 (germline): LGHNA, YSLEER. V shed 0 bases and J shed 5 bases, with 13 bases lying between them. The CDR3 spans 15 residues. CDR3 loop: CASSQDRGVWYGYTF. Written as DNA, the CDR3 is TGCGCCAGCAGCCAAGACAGGGGTGTTTGGTATGGCTACACCTTC.

The chain joins TRBV27 to TRBJ2-7; TRBD2 aligns across 7 bases. The CDR3 consists of 15 residues. Germline CDR1 MNHEY, CDR2 SMNVEV (reference sequence). V shed 2 bases, J shed 1 base, and the junction held 5 bases outside the gene matches. The CDR3 sequence: CASSLGGEPSYEQYF. CDR3 sequence (DNA): TGTGCCAGCAGTTTAGGGGGGGAGCCTTCCTACGAGCAGTACTTC.

The gene calls are TRBV5-1 and TRBJ2-7; perhaps TRBD1 as D (6 bases). Trimming cost V 0 bases and J 6 bases, with 13 bases left between them. The CDR3 length is 14 residues. Germline CDR1 SGHRS, CDR2 YFSETQ. CDR3 coding DNA: TGCGCCAGCAGCTTGGCCGCAGGGGCTGGCGAGCAGTACTTC. The encoded protein is CASSLAAGAGEQYF.

The rearrangement uses TRBV5-5 and TRBJ1-2; TRBD1 matches 11 bases. The V gene's germline CDR1 is SGHKS and CDR2 YYEKEE (reference sequence). The V gene end was trimmed by 4 bases and the J gene end by 8 bases; junction bases not matched to a gene: 16. The CDR3 is made up of 17 amino acids. CDR3 residues: CASSTRDRGTHPTGYTF. The DNA for the CDR3 is TGTGCCAGCAGCACCCGGGACAGGGGGACCCACCCCACGGGCTACACCTTC.